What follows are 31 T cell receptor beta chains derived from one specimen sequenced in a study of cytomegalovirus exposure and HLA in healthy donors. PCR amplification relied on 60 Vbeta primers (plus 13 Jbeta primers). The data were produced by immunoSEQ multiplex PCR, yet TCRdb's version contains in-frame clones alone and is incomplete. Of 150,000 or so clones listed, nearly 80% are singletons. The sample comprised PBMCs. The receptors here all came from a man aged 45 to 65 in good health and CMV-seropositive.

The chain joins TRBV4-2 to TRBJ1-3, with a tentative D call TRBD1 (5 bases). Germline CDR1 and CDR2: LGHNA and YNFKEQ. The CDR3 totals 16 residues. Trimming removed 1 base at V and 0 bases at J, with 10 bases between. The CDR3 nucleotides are TGTGCCAGCAGCCAAGCGTTGGGGGGCTCTGGAAACACCATATATTTT. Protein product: CASSQALGGSGNTIYF.

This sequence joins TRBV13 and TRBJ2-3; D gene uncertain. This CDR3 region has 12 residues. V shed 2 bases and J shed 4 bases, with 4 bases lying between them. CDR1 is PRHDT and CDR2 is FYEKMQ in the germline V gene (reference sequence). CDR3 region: CASSLTSDTQYF. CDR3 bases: TGTGCCAGCAGCTTAACATCAGATACGCAGTATTTT.

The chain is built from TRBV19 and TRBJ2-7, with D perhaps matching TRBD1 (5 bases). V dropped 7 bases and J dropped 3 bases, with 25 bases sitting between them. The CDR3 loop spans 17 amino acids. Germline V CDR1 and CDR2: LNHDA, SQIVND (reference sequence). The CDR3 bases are TGTGCCAGTACCATCAATGAACAGGTGGATTGGGGCTACGAGCAGTACGTC. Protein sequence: CASTINEQVDWGYEQYV.

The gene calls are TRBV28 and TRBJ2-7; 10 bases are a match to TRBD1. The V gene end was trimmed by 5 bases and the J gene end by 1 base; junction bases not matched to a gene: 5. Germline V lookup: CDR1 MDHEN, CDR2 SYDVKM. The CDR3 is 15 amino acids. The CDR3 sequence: CASSPDRGPSYEQYF. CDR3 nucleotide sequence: TGTGCCAGCAGTCCTGACAGGGGGCCGTCCTACGAGCAGTACTTC.

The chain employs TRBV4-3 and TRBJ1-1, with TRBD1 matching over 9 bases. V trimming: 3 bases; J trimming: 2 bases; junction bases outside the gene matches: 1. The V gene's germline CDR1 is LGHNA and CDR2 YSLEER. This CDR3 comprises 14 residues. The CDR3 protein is CASSQGQGNTEAFF. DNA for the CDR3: TGCGCCAGCAGCCAGGGACAGGGAAACACTGAAGCTTTCTTT.

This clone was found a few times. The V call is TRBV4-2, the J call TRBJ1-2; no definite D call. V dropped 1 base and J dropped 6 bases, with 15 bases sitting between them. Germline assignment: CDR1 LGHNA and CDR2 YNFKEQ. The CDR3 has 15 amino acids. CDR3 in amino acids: CASSQADAVGDGYTF. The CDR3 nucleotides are TGTGCCAGCAGCCAAGCAGATGCGGTTGGAGATGGCTACACCTTC.

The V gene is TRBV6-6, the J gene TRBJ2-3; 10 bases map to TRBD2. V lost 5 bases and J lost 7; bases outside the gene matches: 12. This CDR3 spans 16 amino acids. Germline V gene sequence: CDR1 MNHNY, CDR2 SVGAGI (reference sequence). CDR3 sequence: CASSPRAGGAANTQYF. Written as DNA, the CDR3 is TGTGCCAGCAGTCCTAGAGCGGGGGGGGCTGCGAATACGCAGTATTTT.

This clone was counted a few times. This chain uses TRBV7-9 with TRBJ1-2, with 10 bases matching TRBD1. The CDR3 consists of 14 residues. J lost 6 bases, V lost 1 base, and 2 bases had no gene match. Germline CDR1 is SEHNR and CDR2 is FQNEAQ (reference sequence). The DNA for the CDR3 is TGTGCCAGCAGCTTAGGGGGGACAGGGGATGGCTACACCTTC. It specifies CASSLGGTGDGYTF.

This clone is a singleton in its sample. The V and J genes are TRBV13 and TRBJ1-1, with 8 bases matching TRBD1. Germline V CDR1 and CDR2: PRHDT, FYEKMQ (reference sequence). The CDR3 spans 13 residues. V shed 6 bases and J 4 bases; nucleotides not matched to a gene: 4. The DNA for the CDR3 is TGTGCCAGCAGTCTCGACAGGGGCACTGAAGCTTTCTTT. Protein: CASSLDRGTEAFF.

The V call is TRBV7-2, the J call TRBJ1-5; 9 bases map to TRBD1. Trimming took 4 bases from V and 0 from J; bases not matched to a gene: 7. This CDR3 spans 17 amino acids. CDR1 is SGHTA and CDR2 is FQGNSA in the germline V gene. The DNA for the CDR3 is TGTGCCAGCAGCTCCGGGACAGGGTTTTTTAGCAATCAGCCCCAGCATTTT. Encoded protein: CASSSGTGFFSNQPQHF.

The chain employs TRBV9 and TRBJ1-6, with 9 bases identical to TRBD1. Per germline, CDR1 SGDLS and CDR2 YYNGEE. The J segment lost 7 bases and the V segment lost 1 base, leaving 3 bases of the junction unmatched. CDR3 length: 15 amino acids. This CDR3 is CASSVRDRENSPLHF. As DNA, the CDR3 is TGTGCCAGCAGCGTAAGGGACAGGGAAAATTCACCCCTCCACTTT.

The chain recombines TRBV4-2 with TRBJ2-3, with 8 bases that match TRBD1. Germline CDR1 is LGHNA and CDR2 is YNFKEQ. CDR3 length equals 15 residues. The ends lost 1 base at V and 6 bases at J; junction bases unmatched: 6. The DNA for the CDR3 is TGTGCCAGCAGCCAAGGGGCAGGGGGCAGGGATACGCAGTATTTT. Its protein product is CASSQGAGGRDTQYF.

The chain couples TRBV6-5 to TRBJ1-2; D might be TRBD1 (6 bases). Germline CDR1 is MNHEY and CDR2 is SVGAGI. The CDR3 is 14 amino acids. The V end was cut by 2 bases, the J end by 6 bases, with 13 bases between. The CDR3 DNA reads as TGTGCCAGCAGTTACGTGGGGGCGCGTAATGGCTACACCTTC. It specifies CASSYVGARNGYTF.

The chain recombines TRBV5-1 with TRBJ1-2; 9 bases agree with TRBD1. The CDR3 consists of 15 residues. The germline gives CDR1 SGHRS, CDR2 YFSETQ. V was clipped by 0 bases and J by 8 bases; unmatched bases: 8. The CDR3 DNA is TGCGCCAGCAGCTTGGGAGGGACAGGGACCGGCGGCTACACCTTC. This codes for CASSLGGTGTGGYTF.

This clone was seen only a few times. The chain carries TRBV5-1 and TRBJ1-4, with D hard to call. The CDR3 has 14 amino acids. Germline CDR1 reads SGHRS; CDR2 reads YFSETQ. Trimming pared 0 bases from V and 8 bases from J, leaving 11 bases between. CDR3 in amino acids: CASSLDSSPEKLFF. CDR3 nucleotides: TGCGCCAGCAGCTTGGACAGCTCCCCAGAAAAACTGTTTTTT.

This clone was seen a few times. The CDR3 DNA is TGTGCCAGCAGCTTAGTGTTAGGTAGCGGCTATGGCTACACCTTC. It translates to CASSLVLGSGYGYTF. This rearrangement joins TRBV7-9 to TRBJ1-2; D gene uncertain. Trimming took off 1 base at V and 4 bases at J, with 13 bases between the two ends. Germline CDR1 reads SEHNR; CDR2 reads FQNEAQ (reference sequence). This CDR3 is built from 15 residues.

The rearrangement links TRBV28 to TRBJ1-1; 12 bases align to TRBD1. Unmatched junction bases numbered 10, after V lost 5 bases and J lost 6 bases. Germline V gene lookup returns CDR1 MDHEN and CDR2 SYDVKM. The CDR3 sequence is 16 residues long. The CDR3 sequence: CASSLGTGGATPEAFF. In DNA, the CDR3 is TGTGCCAGCAGTCTTGGGACAGGGGGCGCGACGCCTGAAGCTTTCTTT. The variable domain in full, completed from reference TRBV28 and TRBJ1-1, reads DVKVTQSSRYLVKRTGEKVFLECVQDMDHENMFWYRQDPGLGLRLIYFSYDVKMKEKGDIPEGYSVSREKKERFSLILESASTNQTSMYLCASSLGTGGATPEAFFGQGTRLTVV.

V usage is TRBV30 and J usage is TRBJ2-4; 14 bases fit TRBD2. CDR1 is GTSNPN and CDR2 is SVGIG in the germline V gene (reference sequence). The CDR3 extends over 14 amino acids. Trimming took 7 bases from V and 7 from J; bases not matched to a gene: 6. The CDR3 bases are TGTGCCTCGTCGACTAGCGGGGGGGCCAACATTCAGTACTTC. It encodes CASSTSGGANIQYF.

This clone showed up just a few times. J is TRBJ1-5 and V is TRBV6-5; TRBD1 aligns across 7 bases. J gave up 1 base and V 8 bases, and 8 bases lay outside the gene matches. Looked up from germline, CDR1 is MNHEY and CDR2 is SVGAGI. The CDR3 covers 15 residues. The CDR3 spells CASGRQGQSNQPQHF. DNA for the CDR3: TGTGCCAGCGGGCGACAGGGACAGAGCAATCAGCCCCAGCATTTT.

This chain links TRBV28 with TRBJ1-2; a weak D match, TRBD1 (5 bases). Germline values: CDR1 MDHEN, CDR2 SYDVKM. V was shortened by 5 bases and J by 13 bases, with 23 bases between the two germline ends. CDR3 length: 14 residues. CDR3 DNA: TGTGCCAGCAGTAACCTCGGGGGTATCGTGCTGGGCACCTTC. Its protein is CASSNLGGIVLGTF.

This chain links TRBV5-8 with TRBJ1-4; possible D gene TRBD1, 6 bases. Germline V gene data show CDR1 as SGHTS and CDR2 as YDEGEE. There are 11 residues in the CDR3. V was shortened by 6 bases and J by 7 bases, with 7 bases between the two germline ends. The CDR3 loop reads CASTRGEKLFF. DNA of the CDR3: TGTGCCAGCACCAGGGGTGAAAAACTGTTTTTT.

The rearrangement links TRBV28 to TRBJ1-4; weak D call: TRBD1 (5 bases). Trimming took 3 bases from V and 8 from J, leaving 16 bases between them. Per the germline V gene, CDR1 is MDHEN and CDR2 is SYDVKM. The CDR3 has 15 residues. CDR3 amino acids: CASSFAGVRQEKLFF. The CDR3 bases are TGTGCCAGCAGTTTCGCGGGGGTTCGTCAGGAAAAACTGTTTTTT. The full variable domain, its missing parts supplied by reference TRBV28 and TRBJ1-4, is DVKVTQSSRYLVKRTGEKVFLECVQDMDHENMFWYRQDPGLGLRLIYFSYDVKMKEKGDIPEGYSVSREKKERFSLILESASTNQTSMYLCASSFAGVRQEKLFFGSGTQLSVL.

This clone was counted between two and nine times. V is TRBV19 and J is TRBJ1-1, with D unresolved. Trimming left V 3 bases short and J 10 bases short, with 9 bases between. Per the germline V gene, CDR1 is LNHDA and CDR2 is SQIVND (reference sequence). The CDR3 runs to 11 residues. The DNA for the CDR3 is TGTGCCAGTAGTATGGGAGGAGGAGCTTTCTTT. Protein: CASSMGGGAFF. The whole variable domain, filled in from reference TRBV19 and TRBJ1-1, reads DGGITQSPKYLFRKEGQNVTLSCEQNLNHDAMYWYRQDPGQGLRLIYYSQIVNDFQKGDIAEGYSVSREKKESFPLTVTSAQKNPTAFYLCASSMGGGAFFGQGTRLTVV.

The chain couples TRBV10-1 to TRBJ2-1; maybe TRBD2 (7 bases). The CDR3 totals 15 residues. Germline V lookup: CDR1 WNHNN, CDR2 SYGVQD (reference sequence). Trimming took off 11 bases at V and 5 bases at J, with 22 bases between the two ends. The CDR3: CAFQNRRGADNEQFF. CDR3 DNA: TGCGCCTTCCAGAACCGACGGGGGGCCGACAATGAGCAGTTCTTC.

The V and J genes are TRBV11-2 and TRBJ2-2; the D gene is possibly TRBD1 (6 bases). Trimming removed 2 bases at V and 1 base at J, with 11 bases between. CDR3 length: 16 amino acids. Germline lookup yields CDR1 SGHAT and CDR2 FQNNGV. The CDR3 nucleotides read TGTGCCAGCAGCTTAAATCCAGGGGTGAACACCGGGGAGCTGTTTTTT. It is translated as CASSLNPGVNTGELFF.

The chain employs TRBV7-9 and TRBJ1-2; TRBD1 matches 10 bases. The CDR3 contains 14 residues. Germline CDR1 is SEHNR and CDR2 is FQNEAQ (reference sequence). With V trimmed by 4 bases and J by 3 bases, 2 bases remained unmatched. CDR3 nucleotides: TGTGCCAGCAGCTCCGGACAGGGGGACTATGGCTACACCTTC. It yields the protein CASSSGQGDYGYTF.

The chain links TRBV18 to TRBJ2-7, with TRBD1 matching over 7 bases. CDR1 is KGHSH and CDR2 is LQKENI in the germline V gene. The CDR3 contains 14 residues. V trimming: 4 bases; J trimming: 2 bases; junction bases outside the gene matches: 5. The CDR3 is CASSLGTGAYEQYV. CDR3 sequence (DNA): TGTGCCAGCTCACTCGGCACAGGGGCCTACGAGCAGTACGTC.

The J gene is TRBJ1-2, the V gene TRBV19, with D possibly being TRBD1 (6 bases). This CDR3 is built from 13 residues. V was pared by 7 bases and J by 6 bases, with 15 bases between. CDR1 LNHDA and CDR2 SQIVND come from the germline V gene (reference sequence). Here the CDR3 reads CASKPGGANGYTF. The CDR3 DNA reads TGTGCCAGTAAACCGGGGGGGGCAAATGGCTACACCTTC.

The CDR3 DNA is TGTGCCAGCAGCTTAGTGCCAGGAAATTCACCCCTCCACTTT. Translated, it gives CASSLVPGNSPLHF. The V gene is TRBV7-6, the J gene TRBJ1-6; D is unclear. Looked up from germline, CDR1 is SGHVS and CDR2 is FNYEAQ. The CDR3 totals 14 residues. V lost 1 base, J lost 7 bases, and 8 bases lay in between.

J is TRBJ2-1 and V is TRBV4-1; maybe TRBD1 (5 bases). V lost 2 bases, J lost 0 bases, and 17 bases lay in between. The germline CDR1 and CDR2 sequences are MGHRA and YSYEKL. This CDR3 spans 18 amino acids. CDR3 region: CASSQLAGPASSYNEQFF. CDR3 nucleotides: TGCGCCAGCAGCCAACTGGCAGGGCCAGCGAGCTCCTACAATGAGCAGTTCTTC.

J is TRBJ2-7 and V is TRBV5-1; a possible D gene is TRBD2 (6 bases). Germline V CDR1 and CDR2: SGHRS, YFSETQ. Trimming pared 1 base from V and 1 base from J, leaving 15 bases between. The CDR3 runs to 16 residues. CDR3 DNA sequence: TGCGCCAGCAGCTTGAATCGTGAGGGGAGGTCCTACGAGCAGTACTTC. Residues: CASSLNREGRSYEQYF. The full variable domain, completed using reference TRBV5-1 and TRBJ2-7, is KAGVTQTPRYLIKTRGQQVTLSCSPISGHRSVSWYQQTPGQGLQFLFEYFSETQRNKGNFPGRFSGRQFSNSRSEMNVSTLELGDSALYLCASSLNREGRSYEQYFGPGTRLTVT.